Presented here are 14 T cell receptor beta chains from one specimen sequenced in a study of blood T cell repertoires in COVID-19. Generated by immunoSEQ multiplex PCR, the TCRdb table keeps only in-frame clones and is missing some. Seen here are 330,000 or so clones, approximately 89% observed once, and the top ten hold around 4.6%. The sample was PBMCs or T cells enriched from blood (not recorded which). Receptors originate from a young man who had recovered from COVID-19.

The V call is TRBV7-9, the J call TRBJ2-7, with D tentatively TRBD2 (5 bases). This CDR3 comprises 13 residues. V lost 5 bases and J 6 bases, leaving 14 bases between the germline ends. Germline CDR1 SEHNR, CDR2 FQNEAQ (reference sequence). CDR3 nucleotides: TGTGCCAGCAGCACCCGGACTTCCCTCGAGCAGTACTTC. This encodes CASSTRTSLEQYF.

This chain connects TRBV28 to TRBJ2-7; 8 nucleotides line up with TRBD1. After removal of 1 base from V and 12 bases from J, the junction contained 5 bases not matched to a gene. This CDR3 contains 12 residues. The germline CDR1 and CDR2 sequences are MDHEN and SYDVKM. DNA for the CDR3: TGTGCCAGCAGTTTATCGGGACAGGTTCCGTACTTC. This translates into CASSLSGQVPYF.

The CDR3 DNA is TGTGCCAGCAGCTCGATGGGACAGGGTTTTAATGAAAAACTGTTTTTT. This gives the protein CASSSMGQGFNEKLFF. V usage is TRBV7-8 and J usage is TRBJ1-4; TRBD1 matches at 9 bases. Germline values: CDR1 SGHVS, CDR2 FQNEAQ. There are 16 residues in the CDR3. The V and J ends lost 4 bases and 4 bases, in that order; junction bases with no gene match: 7.

Only one count was recorded for this clone. The chain employs TRBV5-6 and TRBJ2-7, with 7 bases lining up with TRBD1. Trimming cost V 4 bases and J 2 bases; bases outside gene matches: 12. Germline assignment: CDR1 SGHDT and CDR2 YYEEEE. The CDR3 length is 16 residues. The CDR3 loop is CASSLVRGGRAYEQYF. The CDR3 nucleotides are TGTGCCAGCAGCCTGGTCCGAGGGGGCCGCGCCTACGAGCAGTACTTC.

This clone was counted a single time. The V call is TRBV27, the J call TRBJ1-4; 9 positions match TRBD1. The CDR3 is 16 amino acids. Germline CDR1 and CDR2: MNHEY and SMNVEV (reference sequence). Trimming cost V 4 bases and J 2 bases; bases outside gene matches: 5. In DNA, the CDR3 is TGTGCCAGCAGTTCAACCGACAGGGGGACTAATGAAAAACTGTTTTTT. The encoded protein is CASSSTDRGTNEKLFF.

This chain uses TRBV6-4 with TRBJ1-1; TRBD1 matches 7 bases. Trimming cost V 2 bases and J 10 bases; bases outside gene matches: 7. The CDR3 spans 13 residues. CDR1 and CDR2 from the germline V gene are MRHNA and SNTAGT. The CDR3 bases are TGTGCCAGCAGTGACACTGTGGGACAGCGAGCTTTCTTT. This encodes CASSDTVGQRAFF.

The rearrangement joins TRBV9 to TRBJ1-5; 10 bases map to TRBD1. CDR3 length equals 14 residues. V lost 3 bases and J lost 8; bases outside the gene matches: 5. Germline CDR1 and CDR2: SGDLS and YYNGEE. The CDR3 DNA follows: TGTGCCAGCAGCGCGGGACAGGGGAGGGAGCCCCAGCATTTT. It is translated as CASSAGQGREPQHF.

The chain carries TRBV5-1 and TRBJ2-3; a possible D gene is TRBD1 (6 bases). Per the germline V gene, CDR1 is SGHRS and CDR2 is YFSETQ. CDR3 length: 15 residues. V was trimmed by 3 bases and J by 6 bases, leaving 17 bases between them. The CDR3 DNA reads TGCGCCAGCAGCTCCCAGGGTGGGGACACGGATACGCAGTATTTT. This sequence encodes CASSSQGGDTDTQYF.

The chain combines TRBV6-4 with TRBJ1-6, with a possible D match to TRBD1 (6 bases). Germline V gene sequence: CDR1 MRHNA, CDR2 SNTAGT. This CDR3 region has 14 residues. Trimming removed 5 bases from V and 7 bases from J, with 12 bases in between. DNA of the CDR3: TGTGCCAGCAGTACGGGACAAAGAAATTCACCCCTCCACTTT. It is translated as CASSTGQRNSPLHF.

The chain joins TRBV5-5 to TRBJ1-2; 10 bases line up with TRBD1. Trimming took 0 bases from V and 2 from J; bases not matched to a gene: 4. The CDR3 length is 16 residues. Germline V gene data show CDR1 as SGHKS and CDR2 as YYEKEE (reference sequence). The CDR3, as DNA: TGTGCCAGCAGCTTGGAACCGGGACAGGGGAACTATGGCTACACCTTC. The encoded protein is CASSLEPGQGNYGYTF.

The chain carries TRBV18 and TRBJ1-2, with TRBD1 matching over 7 bases. CDR3 length equals 13 residues. Trimming cost V 2 bases and J 8 bases; bases outside gene matches: 5. Germline V lookup: CDR1 KGHSH, CDR2 LQKENI. The CDR3 nucleotides read TGTGCCAGCTCACCAGACAGGGTTAGCGGCTACACCTTC. Amino acids: CASSPDRVSGYTF.

This chain links TRBV2 with TRBJ2-1; D perhaps matches TRBD2 (5 bases). Germline CDR1 is SNHLY and CDR2 is FYNNEI. Deletions cut 4 bases from V and 2 bases from J, with 9 bases between. CDR3 length: 14 residues. The CDR3 DNA follows: TGTGCCAGCAGTGCCGGGGAAGCCTACAATGAGCAGTTCTTC. Translating gives CASSAGEAYNEQFF.

The rearrangement uses TRBV2 and TRBJ2-5; D gene unclear. The V gene lost 6 bases and the J gene lost 1 base, with 6 bases spanning the gap. The length of the CDR3 is 12 residues. Germline V gives CDR1 SNHLY, CDR2 FYNNEI. The CDR3 DNA reads TGTGCCAGCAGCGTGGCCCAAGAGACCCAGTACTTC. Translation gives CASSVAQETQYF.

The sample holds a few counts of this clone. The chain is built from TRBV5-5 and TRBJ1-5; D is unresolved. Germline CDR1 and CDR2: SGHKS and YYEKEE (reference sequence). Deletions cut 0 bases from V and 0 bases from J, with 10 bases between. The CDR3 is 16 amino acids. The CDR3 region is CASSLVPGSSNQPQHF. The CDR3, as DNA: TGTGCCAGCAGCTTGGTACCAGGAAGTAGCAATCAGCCCCAGCATTTT.